What follows are 14 T cell receptor beta chains derived from one specimen sequenced in a study of cytomegalovirus exposure and HLA in healthy donors. Generated by immunoSEQ multiplex PCR, the TCRdb table keeps only in-frame clones and is missing some. This table holds about 150,000 clones, about nine tenths found once. Sequenced: PBMCs. These receptors originate from a woman aged 25 to 45 in good health and CMV-seropositive.

This chain connects TRBV19 to TRBJ2-7; 8 positions agree with TRBD1. V lost 1 base to trimming and J lost 1 base; unmatched junction nucleotides: 6. This CDR3 is 16 amino acids long. CDR1 is LNHDA, CDR2 SQIVND, per germline (reference sequence). The DNA for the CDR3 is TGTGCCAGTAGTATAGGGACAGGGATTAGGTCCTACGAGCAGTACTTC. Translation: CASSIGTGIRSYEQYF.

This rearrangement joins TRBV28 to TRBJ1-4, with 7 bases lining up with TRBD1. The CDR3 spans 12 residues. Germline V gene data show CDR1 as MDHEN and CDR2 as SYDVKM. The V gene end was trimmed by 6 bases and the J gene end by 11 bases; junction bases not matched to a gene: 6. CDR3 DNA: TGTGCCAGCAGGGAGGGGGCGGACAAACTGTTTTTT. This gives the protein CASREGADKLFF.

The rearrangement joins TRBV5-1 to TRBJ1-2; D is uncertain. V was cut by 4 bases and J by 3 bases, with 7 bases left in between. The CDR3 has 12 residues. Germline lookup yields CDR1 SGHRS and CDR2 YFSETQ. The CDR3 nucleotides are TGCGCCAGCAGCCTCCGGGACTATGGCTACACCTTC. Its protein is CASSLRDYGYTF.

The chain recombines TRBV28 with TRBJ1-5, with 7 bases matching TRBD1. Germline V gene data show CDR1 as MDHEN and CDR2 as SYDVKM. J lost 6 bases, V lost 11 bases, and 16 bases had no gene match. This CDR3 has 15 residues. CDR3 protein: CAGGSDRVSFQPQHF. The CDR3 DNA follows: TGTGCCGGAGGGTCAGACAGGGTATCTTTTCAGCCCCAGCATTTT.

This chain connects TRBV2 to TRBJ2-7; 10 nucleotides line up with TRBD1. The ends lost 10 bases at V and 6 bases at J; junction bases unmatched: 9. From germline, CDR1 is SNHLY and CDR2 FYNNEI. The CDR3 runs to 13 residues. The CDR3 DNA follows: TGTGCCACCCGCCGACAGGGGGCATCCGAGCAGTACTTC. It yields the protein CATRRQGASEQYF. Combining the CDR3 with reference TRBV2 and TRBJ2-7 gives the whole variable domain EPEVTQTPSHQVTQMGQEVILRCVPISNHLYFYWYRQILGQKVEFLVSFYNNEISEKSEIFDDQFSVERPDGSNFTLKIRSTKLEDSAMYFCATRRQGASEQYFGPGTRLTVT.

The V and J genes are TRBV10-3 and TRBJ1-6, with TRBD1 matching 9 bases. V dropped 4 bases and J dropped 6; count of bases not matched to a gene: 4. In germline, CDR1 is ENHRY, CDR2 SYGVKD. This CDR3 has 15 residues. The CDR3 reads CAISGETGGNSPLHF. CDR3 in DNA: TGTGCCATCAGTGGGGAGACAGGGGGTAATTCACCCCTCCACTTT.

This sequence joins TRBV28 and TRBJ1-4; D not resolved. Germline CDR1 and CDR2: MDHEN and SYDVKM. The CDR3 has 12 amino acids. The V and J ends lost 7 bases and 8 bases respectively, with 11 bases between them. CDR3 coding DNA: TGTGCCAGCAACAAGGGAGGAGAAAAACTGTTTTTT. This encodes CASNKGGEKLFF.

V gene TRBV28 combines with J gene TRBJ2-1; the match to TRBD1 covers 8 bases. The CDR3 extends over 12 amino acids. In germline, CDR1 is MDHEN, CDR2 SYDVKM. DNA for the CDR3: TGTGCTGGGAGGCAGGGGGCTGATGAGCAGTTCTTC. Residues: CAGRQGADEQFF.

The chain recombines TRBV28 with TRBJ1-5, with D perhaps TRBD1 (6 bases). The CDR3 is made up of 14 amino acids. The V and J ends lost 6 bases and 5 bases respectively, with 14 bases between them. Germline loops: CDR1 MDHEN, CDR2 SYDVKM. The CDR3 spells CASRGGGVHQPQHF. The CDR3 coding sequence is TGTGCCAGCAGAGGGGGAGGGGTTCATCAGCCCCAGCATTTT.

This clone was seen a single time. The J gene is TRBJ2-2, the V gene TRBV19, with 7 bases aligning to TRBD1. The CDR3 sequence is 15 residues long. Losses at the gene ends were 10 bases for V and 0 bases for J; bases not matched to a gene: 8. Germline CDR1 is LNHDA and CDR2 is SQIVND (reference sequence). The DNA of the CDR3 is TGTGCCACCAAGGACAGGCGATCGAACACCGGGGAGCTGTTTTTT. This sequence encodes CATKDRRSNTGELFF. Drawing the rest from reference TRBV19 and TRBJ2-2, the complete variable domain is DGGITQSPKYLFRKEGQNVTLSCEQNLNHDAMYWYRQDPGQGLRLIYYSQIVNDFQKGDIAEGYSVSREKKESFPLTVTSAQKNPTAFYLCATKDRRSNTGELFFGEGSRLTVL.

As regards this clone: One end of the junction fails to match germline, which may point to a read error. The rearrangement links TRBV27 to TRBJ2-5, with D possibly TRBD1 on 5 matching bases. CDR1 and CDR2 from the germline V gene are MNHEY and SMNVEV (reference sequence). CDR3 length equals 14 residues. CDR3 bases: TGTGCCAGCAGTTTTGTAGGGGCCCAAGACACCCAGTACTTC. As protein: CASSFVGAQDTQYF.

The genes are TRBV2 and TRBJ1-5; TRBD1 agrees at 9 bases. CDR3 length equals 15 residues. J gave up 2 bases and V 6 bases, and 5 bases lay outside the gene matches. Germline V gives CDR1 SNHLY, CDR2 FYNNEI. CDR3 DNA: TGTGCCAGCAGAGGGACAGGGTACGGCAATCAGCCCCAGCATTTT. It yields the protein CASRGTGYGNQPQHF.

This clone was seen a handful of times. The V call is TRBV19, the J call TRBJ1-5, with D uncertain. V shed 3 bases and J shed 5 bases, with 11 bases lying between them. The CDR3 covers 14 residues. From germline, CDR1 is LNHDA and CDR2 SQIVND (reference sequence). In DNA form, the CDR3 reads TGTGCCAGTAGTATCTCTCAGGTAGATCAGCCCCAGCATTTT. Protein sequence: CASSISQVDQPQHF.

The rearrangement uses TRBV27 and TRBJ1-1; 8 bases are a match to TRBD1. J gave up 6 bases and V 4 bases, and 13 bases lay outside the gene matches. The CDR3 sequence is 16 residues long. Germline values: CDR1 MNHEY, CDR2 SMNVEV (reference sequence). CDR3 sequence: CASSSWRTGRIAEAFF. DNA for the CDR3: TGTGCCAGCAGTTCATGGCGGACAGGGAGGATTGCTGAAGCTTTCTTT.